Each of the 17 T cell receptor beta chains below was sequenced from the same sample in a study of T cell responses to AZD1222 COVID-19 vaccine (dated by TCRdb to the early 2020s). Explained via the paper, the time point label denotes: baseline before first vaccination. Receptors were amplified or captured by the immunoSEQ multiplex PCR assay. The table comes from immuneACCESS by way of TCRdb, which keeps in-frame sequences with V and J called. Part of the clones is missing from these tables; in studies checked, under half for an unresolved V gene and the rest for unknown reasons. This sample gives roughly 160,000 clones in total; almost 90% of them show up just once. Around 5.9% of the sample rests with the top ten. The starting material was peripheral blood, obtained on day 0 of AZD1222 vaccination. Every receptor here comes from an adult in good health.

The chain has TRBV18 and TRBJ2-1; a possible D gene is TRBD2 (5 bases). Trimming cost V 4 bases and J 8 bases, with 12 bases left between them. Germline values: CDR1 KGHSH, CDR2 LQKENI. This CDR3 has 13 amino acids. CDR3 protein: CASSREGFYEQFF. Here the CDR3 DNA reads TGTGCCAGCTCACGCGAGGGTTTCTATGAGCAGTTCTTC.

The genes are TRBV9 and TRBJ2-7, with unresolved D. This CDR3 is 14 amino acids long. Germline CDR1 SGDLS, CDR2 YYNGEE. V lost 0 bases and J lost 0, with 7 bases in between. The CDR3 DNA follows: TGTGCCAGCAGCGTAGCCAGCAACTCCTACGAGCAGTACTTC. Its protein is CASSVASNSYEQYF. Together with reference TRBV9 and TRBJ2-7, the CDR3 gives the full variable domain: DSGVTQTPKHLITATGQRVTLRCSPRSGDLSVYWYQQSLDQGLQFLIQYYNGEERAKGNILERFSAQQFPDLHSELNLSSLELGDSALYFCASSVASNSYEQYFGPGTRLTVT.

The chain joins TRBV5-1 to TRBJ1-3, with no clear D. Germline lookup yields CDR1 SGHRS and CDR2 YFSETQ. CDR3 length equals 13 residues. Trimming cost V 0 bases and J 3 bases, with 4 bases left between them. CDR3 sequence: CASSLARGNTIYF. CDR3 bases: TGCGCCAGCAGCTTGGCACGTGGAAACACCATATATTTT. The whole variable domain, filled in from reference TRBV5-1 and TRBJ1-3, reads KAGVTQTPRYLIKTRGQQVTLSCSPISGHRSVSWYQQTPGQGLQFLFEYFSETQRNKGNFPGRFSGRQFSNSRSEMNVSTLELGDSALYLCASSLARGNTIYFGEGSWLTVV.

J is TRBJ2-3 and V is TRBV27; 14 bases agree with TRBD2. Germline loops: CDR1 MNHEY, CDR2 SMNVEV (reference sequence). The J segment lost 1 base and the V segment lost 6 bases, leaving 6 bases of the junction unmatched. CDR3 size: 17 residues. The CDR3: CASSPGLAGARTDTQYF. The CDR3, as DNA: TGTGCCAGCAGCCCGGGACTAGCGGGAGCCCGCACAGATACGCAGTATTTT.

The V and J genes are TRBV7-2 and TRBJ1-2; 8 nucleotides line up with TRBD1. The CDR3 length is 15 residues. The V segment lost 5 bases and the J segment 8 bases; nucleotides outside the gene matches: 13. Per the germline V gene, CDR1 is SGHTA and CDR2 is FQGNSA. The CDR3: CASSPQGQGLWGYTF. The CDR3 DNA sequence: TGTGCCAGCAGCCCCCAAGGACAGGGCCTTTGGGGCTACACCTTC.

This clone was observed once. The rearrangement joins TRBV28 to TRBJ2-3; D is possibly TRBD2 (6 bases). Looked up from germline, CDR1 is MDHEN and CDR2 is SYDVKM. Trimming removed 5 bases from V and 10 bases from J, with 19 bases in between. This CDR3 has 14 residues. The CDR3 sequence: CASSGGLAGRAQYF. The CDR3 DNA reads TGTGCCAGCAGTGGGGGACTCGCAGGGCGGGCGCAGTATTTT.

The chain recombines TRBV5-6 with TRBJ1-2; no definite D call. Germline lookup yields CDR1 SGHDT and CDR2 YYEEEE. The CDR3 covers 13 residues. Trimming pared 0 bases from V and 6 bases from J, leaving 9 bases between. The DNA for the CDR3 is TGTGCCAGCAGCTTGGTGGCTTTCCATGGCTACACCTTC. Encoded protein: CASSLVAFHGYTF.

This chain links TRBV27 with TRBJ1-6, with 9 positions matching TRBD1. CDR1 and CDR2 (germline): MNHEY, SMNVEV (reference sequence). This CDR3 contains 15 residues. Losses at the gene ends were 4 bases for V and 5 bases for J; bases not matched to a gene: 3. CDR3 region: CASSWTGVDNSPLHF. CDR3 nucleotides: TGTGCCAGCAGTTGGACAGGGGTTGATAATTCACCCCTCCACTTT.

This chain links TRBV7-2 with TRBJ2-7; a weak D match, TRBD2 (6 bases). Germline-derived CDR1 and CDR2 are SGHTA and FQGNSA. The CDR3 totals 16 residues. The V end was cut by 5 bases, the J end by 0 bases, with 17 bases between. The CDR3 sequence: CASSPRSGPPSYEQYF. The CDR3 DNA reads as TGTGCCAGCAGCCCCCGTAGCGGCCCACCCTCCTACGAGCAGTACTTC.

The genes are TRBV30 and TRBJ1-2, with 8 bases matching TRBD1. CDR1 is GTSNPN and CDR2 is SVGIG in the germline V gene (reference sequence). The CDR3 has 11 amino acids. V shed 8 bases and J 5 bases; nucleotides not matched to a gene: 4. CDR3 sequence reads: CARQGRYGYTF. CDR3 in DNA: TGTGCCCGACAGGGGAGGTATGGCTACACCTTC.

The chain carries TRBV6-5 and TRBJ2-5; 8 positions agree with TRBD1. This CDR3 spans 16 amino acids. Germline V gives CDR1 MNHEY, CDR2 SVGAGI. After removal of 3 bases from V and 4 bases from J, the junction contained 10 bases not matched to a gene. CDR3 amino acids: CASSYPGGVRRETQYF. In nucleotides, the CDR3 is TGTGCCAGCAGTTATCCAGGGGGCGTTCGGCGAGAGACCCAGTACTTC.

J is TRBJ1-1 and V is TRBV6-5; TRBD1 matches at 9 bases. V trimming: 9 bases; J trimming: 4 bases; junction bases outside the gene matches: 9. Germline V gene sequence: CDR1 MNHEY, CDR2 SVGAGI. There are 14 residues in the CDR3. Written as DNA, the CDR3 is TGTGCCAGTGGGGGACAGGGAACGGGCACTGAAGCTTTCTTT. This sequence encodes CASGGQGTGTEAFF.

Written as DNA, the CDR3 is TGTGCCAGCAGCCATTCAGGGGAAATCGAAAAACTGTTTTTT. Translating gives CASSHSGEIEKLFF. This sequence joins TRBV3-1 (or the pseudogene TRBV3-2) and TRBJ1-4; possible D gene TRBD1, 6 bases. The CDR3 runs to 14 residues. Germline CDR1 and CDR2: LGHDT and YNNKEL (reference sequence). V lost 3 bases and J 8 bases, leaving 13 bases between the germline ends.

The table lists this clone with a count of one. The chain joins TRBV24-1 to TRBJ1-2, with 10 nucleotides matching TRBD1. Germline V gene lookup returns CDR1 KGHDR and CDR2 SFDVKD. V trimming: 3 bases; J trimming: 6 bases; junction bases outside the gene matches: 6. The CDR3 extends over 15 amino acids. Here the CDR3 reads CATSDPGQGKNGYTF. The CDR3 nucleotides are TGTGCCACCAGTGATCCGGGACAGGGGAAGAATGGCTACACCTTC.

The rearrangement uses TRBV27 and TRBJ2-2; TRBD1 matches 8 bases. The CDR3 is made up of 17 amino acids. CDR1 is MNHEY and CDR2 is SMNVEV in the germline V gene (reference sequence). The V gene end was trimmed by 5 bases and the J gene end by 7 bases; junction bases not matched to a gene: 15. CDR3 residues: CASSLRPAGGSNGELFF. CDR3 in DNA: TGTGCCAGCAGTCTTCGCCCGGCAGGGGGCAGTAACGGGGAGCTGTTTTTT.

About this clone: Different DNA sequences within this sample yield the same CDR3. The chain couples TRBV6-5 to TRBJ1-1; D is unclear. V gave up 0 bases and J gave up 1 base, with 3 bases separating them. Germline CDR1 is MNHEY and CDR2 is SVGAGI. The CDR3 contains 13 residues. CDR3 loop: CASSYSRNTEAFF. The DNA for the CDR3 is TGTGCCAGCAGTTACTCAAGGAACACTGAAGCTTTCTTT.

The chain recombines TRBV5-5 with TRBJ1-3; 10 bases align to TRBD1. CDR3 length: 15 amino acids. From germline, CDR1 is SGHKS and CDR2 YYEKEE (reference sequence). J was trimmed by 3 bases and V by 4 bases; bases with no gene match: 4. Here the CDR3 reads CASSLTGGNGNTIYF. The CDR3 DNA is TGTGCCAGCAGCCTGACAGGGGGCAATGGAAACACCATATATTTT.